A selection of T cell receptor beta chains follows, all from one sample in a study of neurological immune-mediated disorders. TCRdb reprocessed the 5' RACE reads with MiXCR, giving one entry per CDR3 protein. There are about 66,000 distinct CDR3 sequences in the sample; 3% to 4% occur only once, and approximately 3.7% lies in the top ten. The specimen was PBMCs. Receptor source: a middle-aged man with multiple sclerosis. The CDR3 runs from the conserved cysteine through the conserved F or W. Each record gives: clone size, D gene, J gene, V gene, CDR3 protein, CDR3 DNA. A D gene is named only where the DNA matches it firmly. Each size is how often the clone was seen (once, few, many) or a class if it is expanded.

clone_size: medium-sized
d_call: TRBD2
j_call: TRBJ2-5
v_call: TRBV5-1
cdr3_aa: CASSLGSGGIQETQYF
cdr3_nt: TGCGCCAGCAGCCTCGGTAGCGGGGGGATTCAAGAGACCCAGTACTTC

clone_size: many
d_call: TRBD2
j_call: TRBJ2-1
v_call: TRBV10-3
cdr3_aa: CAISGGLAVAEQFF
cdr3_nt: TGTGCCATCAGTGGGGGACTAGCCGTAGCTGAGCAGTTCTTC

clone_size: many
d_call: NA
j_call: TRBJ2-2
v_call: TRBV7-2
cdr3_aa: CASSLPTYTGELFF
cdr3_nt: TGTGCCAGCAGCTTACCGACATACACCGGGGAGCTGTTTTTT

clone_size: many
d_call: TRBD1
j_call: TRBJ1-5
v_call: TRBV3-1
cdr3_aa: CASSLSDRGSNQPQHF
cdr3_nt: TGTGCCAGCAGCCTTTCGGACAGGGGAAGCAATCAGCCCCAGCATTTT

clone_size: many
d_call: NA
j_call: TRBJ2-7
v_call: TRBV29-1
cdr3_aa: CSVGAEYEQYF
cdr3_nt: TGCAGCGTTGGGGCGGAGTACGAGCAGTACTTC

clone_size: many
d_call: NA
j_call: TRBJ2-7
v_call: TRBV5-1
cdr3_aa: CASKLSQFGYEQYF
cdr3_nt: TGCGCCAGCAAATTAAGCCAGTTTGGCTACGAGCAGTACTTC

clone_size: many
d_call: NA
j_call: TRBJ2-7
v_call: TRBV5-6
cdr3_aa: CASSLGPGQTYEQYF
cdr3_nt: TGTGCCAGCAGCTTGGGCCCCGGTCAGACCTACGAGCAGTACTTC

clone_size: many
d_call: NA
j_call: TRBJ1-1
v_call: TRBV27
cdr3_aa: CASSSSLGTEAFF
cdr3_nt: TGTGCCAGCAGTTCCTCCCTAGGAACTGAAGCTTTCTTT

clone_size: medium-sized
d_call: NA
j_call: TRBJ2-3
v_call: TRBV20-1
cdr3_aa: CSARGGVKDTQYF
cdr3_nt: TGCAGTGCTAGGGGGGGTGTCAAGGATACGCAGTATTTT

clone_size: few
d_call: TRBD1
j_call: TRBJ1-1
v_call: TRBV7-2
cdr3_aa: CASSPGTANTEALF
cdr3_nt: TGTGCCAGCAGCCCAGGGACAGCGAACACTGAAGCTTTGTTT

clone_size: many
d_call: TRBD1
j_call: TRBJ2-5
v_call: TRBV18
cdr3_aa: CASSANRGGETQYF
cdr3_nt: TGTGCCAGCTCAGCGAACAGGGGCGGAGAGACCCAGTACTTC

clone_size: many
d_call: NA
j_call: TRBJ2-3
v_call: TRBV6-5
cdr3_aa: CASSYGVASTDTQYF
cdr3_nt: TGTGCCAGCAGTTACGGCGTTGCTAGCACAGATACGCAGTATTTT

clone_size: many
d_call: NA
j_call: TRBJ1-1
v_call: TRBV19
cdr3_aa: CASTRTGMNTEAFF
cdr3_nt: TGTGCCAGTACCCGTACAGGGATGAACACTGAAGCTTTCTTT

clone_size: many
d_call: TRBD1
j_call: TRBJ1-1
v_call: TRBV4-2
cdr3_aa: CASSQEDRANTEAFF
cdr3_nt: TGTGCCAGCAGCCAAGAAGACAGGGCCAACACTGAAGCTTTCTTT

clone_size: many
d_call: TRBD1
j_call: TRBJ1-1
v_call: TRBV9
cdr3_aa: CASSLTGKATEAFF
cdr3_nt: TGTGCCAGCAGCCTGACAGGGAAGGCCACTGAAGCTTTCTTT

clone_size: many
d_call: TRBD1
j_call: TRBJ2-1
v_call: TRBV7-3
cdr3_aa: CASSLTGQGGDEQFF
cdr3_nt: TGTGCCAGCAGCTTGACAGGGCAAGGGGGCGATGAGCAGTTCTTC

clone_size: many
d_call: TRBD1
j_call: TRBJ2-7
v_call: TRBV10-2
cdr3_aa: CASSGWTGSYEQYF
cdr3_nt: TGCGCCAGCAGTGGCTGGACAGGGTCCTACGAGCAGTACTTC

clone_size: many
d_call: TRBD2
j_call: TRBJ2-3
v_call: TRBV12-3/TRBV12-4
cdr3_aa: CASSFWTSGHTDTQYF
cdr3_nt: TGTGCCAGCAGTTTCTGGACTAGCGGGCACACAGATACGCAGTATTTT

clone_size: many
d_call: NA
j_call: TRBJ2-5
v_call: TRBV7-6
cdr3_aa: CASSLSYDQETQYF
cdr3_nt: TGTGCCAGCAGCTTATCCTACGACCAAGAGACCCAGTACTTC

clone_size: many
d_call: NA
j_call: TRBJ1-1
v_call: TRBV11-2
cdr3_aa: CASSNSDRNTEAFF
cdr3_nt: TGTGCCAGCAGCAACTCCGACAGGAACACTGAAGCTTTCTTT

clone_size: many
d_call: TRBD1
j_call: TRBJ2-1
v_call: TRBV6-5
cdr3_aa: CASKTYRDRHNEQFF
cdr3_nt: TGTGCCAGCAAAACGTACCGGGACAGACACAATGAGCAGTTCTTC

clone_size: many
d_call: NA
j_call: TRBJ1-1
v_call: TRBV6-5
cdr3_aa: CASSYSAVWDTEAFF
cdr3_nt: TGTGCCAGCAGTTACTCCGCAGTATGGGACACTGAAGCTTTCTTT

clone_size: many
d_call: TRBD1
j_call: TRBJ2-3
v_call: TRBV5-1
cdr3_aa: CASSSTTGGTDTQYF
cdr3_nt: TGCGCCAGCAGCTCAACGACAGGGGGCACAGATACGCAGTATTTT

clone_size: many
d_call: NA
j_call: TRBJ2-7
v_call: TRBV20-1
cdr3_aa: CSARLETAPYEQYF
cdr3_nt: TGCAGTGCTAGACTGGAGACAGCGCCATACGAGCAGTACTTC

clone_size: many
d_call: NA
j_call: TRBJ2-5
v_call: TRBV13
cdr3_aa: CASSLLSLETQYF
cdr3_nt: TGTGCCAGCAGCTTACTATCCCTGGAGACCCAGTACTTC

clone_size: many
d_call: TRBD1
j_call: TRBJ2-2
v_call: TRBV7-9
cdr3_aa: CASRTHRGSNTGELFF
cdr3_nt: TGTGCCAGCAGGACACACAGGGGGTCGAACACCGGGGAGCTGTTTTTT

clone_size: many
d_call: NA
j_call: TRBJ2-7
v_call: TRBV5-5
cdr3_aa: CASSLQGGRDYEQYF
cdr3_nt: TGTGCCAGCAGCTTGCAGGGAGGCCGTGACTACGAGCAGTACTTC

clone_size: many
d_call: NA
j_call: TRBJ2-3
v_call: TRBV9
cdr3_aa: CASRGESTDTQYF
cdr3_nt: TGTGCCAGCAGGGGGGAGAGCACAGATACGCAGTATTTT

clone_size: many
d_call: NA
j_call: TRBJ2-1
v_call: TRBV20-1
cdr3_aa: CSASVKGEQFF
cdr3_nt: TGCAGTGCTTCTGTAAAGGGGGAGCAGTTCTTC

clone_size: many
d_call: TRBD1
j_call: TRBJ1-4
v_call: TRBV5-1
cdr3_aa: CAIQGSNEKLFF
cdr3_nt: TGCGCCATACAGGGGAGTAATGAAAAACTGTTTTTT

clone_size: many
d_call: NA
j_call: TRBJ1-1
v_call: TRBV30
cdr3_aa: CAWSVGGGTEAFF
cdr3_nt: TGTGCCTGGAGTGTCGGGGGAGGGACTGAAGCTTTCTTT

clone_size: many
d_call: TRBD1
j_call: TRBJ2-5
v_call: TRBV6-5
cdr3_aa: CASSGRDRQETQYF
cdr3_nt: TGTGCCAGCAGTGGGCGGGACAGGCAAGAGACCCAGTACTTC

clone_size: many
d_call: TRBD2
j_call: TRBJ2-4
v_call: TRBV20-1
cdr3_aa: CSAISVAGGLGIQYF
cdr3_nt: TGCAGTGCCATCTCCGTAGCGGGGGGTCTTGGCATTCAGTACTTC

clone_size: many
d_call: NA
j_call: TRBJ1-2
v_call: TRBV29-1
cdr3_aa: CSDTGKGFSGYTF
cdr3_nt: TGCAGCGATACAGGAAAGGGCTTTTCTGGCTACACCTTC

clone_size: many
d_call: NA
j_call: TRBJ1-2
v_call: TRBV12-3/TRBV12-4
cdr3_aa: CASSPGEDGYTF
cdr3_nt: TGTGCCAGCAGTCCCGGCGAGGATGGCTACACCTTC

clone_size: many
d_call: NA
j_call: TRBJ2-2
v_call: TRBV5-1
cdr3_aa: CASGQFGHDTGELFF
cdr3_nt: TGCGCCAGCGGCCAGTTTGGGCATGACACCGGGGAGCTGTTTTTT

clone_size: many
d_call: TRBD1
j_call: TRBJ1-2
v_call: TRBV20-1
cdr3_aa: CSAEQGTGDYGYTF
cdr3_nt: TGCAGTGCAGAACAGGGGACCGGGGACTATGGCTACACCTTC